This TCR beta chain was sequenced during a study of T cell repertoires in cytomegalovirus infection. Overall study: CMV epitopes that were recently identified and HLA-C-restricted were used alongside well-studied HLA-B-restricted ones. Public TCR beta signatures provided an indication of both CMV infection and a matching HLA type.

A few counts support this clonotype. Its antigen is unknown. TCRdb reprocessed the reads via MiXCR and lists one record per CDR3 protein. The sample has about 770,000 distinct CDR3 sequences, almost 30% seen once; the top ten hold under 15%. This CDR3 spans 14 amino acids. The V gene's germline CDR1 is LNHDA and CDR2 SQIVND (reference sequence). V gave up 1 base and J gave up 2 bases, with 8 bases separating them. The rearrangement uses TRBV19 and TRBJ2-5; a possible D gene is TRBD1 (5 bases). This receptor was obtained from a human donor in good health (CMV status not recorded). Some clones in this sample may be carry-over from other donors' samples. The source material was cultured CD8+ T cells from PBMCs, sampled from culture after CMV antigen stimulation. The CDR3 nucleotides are TGTGCCAGTAGTATAGGGGCAGGGCAAGAGACCCAGTACTTC. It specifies CASSIGAGQETQYF.